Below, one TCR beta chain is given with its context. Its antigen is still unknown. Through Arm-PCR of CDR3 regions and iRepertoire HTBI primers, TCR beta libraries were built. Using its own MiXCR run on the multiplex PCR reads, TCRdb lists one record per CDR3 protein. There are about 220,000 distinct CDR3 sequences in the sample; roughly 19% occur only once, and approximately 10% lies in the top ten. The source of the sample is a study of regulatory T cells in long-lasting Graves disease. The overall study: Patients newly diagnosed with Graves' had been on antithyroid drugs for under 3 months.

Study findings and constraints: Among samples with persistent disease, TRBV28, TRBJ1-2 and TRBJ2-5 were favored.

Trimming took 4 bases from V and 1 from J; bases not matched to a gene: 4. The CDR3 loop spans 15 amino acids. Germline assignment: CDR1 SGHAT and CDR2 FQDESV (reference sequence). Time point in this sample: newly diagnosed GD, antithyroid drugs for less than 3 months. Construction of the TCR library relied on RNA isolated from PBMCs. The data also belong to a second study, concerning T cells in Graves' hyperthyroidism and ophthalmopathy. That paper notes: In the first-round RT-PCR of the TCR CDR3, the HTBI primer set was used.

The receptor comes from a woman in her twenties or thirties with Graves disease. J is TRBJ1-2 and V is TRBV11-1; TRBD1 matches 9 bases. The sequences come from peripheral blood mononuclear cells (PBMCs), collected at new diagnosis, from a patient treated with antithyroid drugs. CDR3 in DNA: TGTGCCAGCAGCTCACAGGGGGCAAGTAACTATGGCTACACCTTC. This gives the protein CASSSQGASNYGYTF.